Sequencing of this T cell receptor delta chain was carried out in a study of γδ T cells in repeated Plasmodium falciparum infection. Study-level findings and limits: In Vdelta2-negative, largely Vdelta1+, gammadelta repertoires, repeated controlled infections appeared to drive clonal selection waves.

With CATT, TCRdb re-called clones from the multiplex PCR reads. The top ten hold 9% to 10% of the sample, which has approximately 93,000 delta-chain clones, 0.8% to 1% seen once. Points on this clone: As yet, its antigen is unknown. It is likely a read error: a sequence one base away is far more abundant. Other DNA sequences within the sample encode an identical CDR3.

The CDR3 sequence is 16 residues long. The germline V and J ends were trimmed by 4 bases and 2 bases, with 19 bases remaining between them. Germline V gene lookup returns CDR1 GEAIGNYY and CDR2 EKD. Vgamma9/Vdelta2+ and Vdelta2-negative gammadelta T cells were flow-sorted from PBMC for bulk sequencing. This TCR was recovered from a pool of human donors (malaria-infected and uninfected, not separated). The chain couples TRDV2 to TRDJ1; no definite D call. TCRdb leaves out the J gene; it was filled in here by matching the DNA to germline. Sequenced input: gamma-delta T cells from blood. The CDR3 region has the DNA TGTGCCTGTGATACCAAGAAACTAACTAGAACCGATAAACTCATCTTT. Translation gives CACDTKKLTRTDKLIF.